A selection of T cell receptor beta chains follows, all from one sample in a study of graft-versus-host responses after intestinal transplantation. Libraries were prepared by immunoSEQ multiplex PCR; TCRdb keeps only in-frame clonotypes and omits some of them. Of approximately 75,000 clones detected, roughly 89% appear once; the ten largest clones hold roughly 4%. No antigen has been assigned to these receptors. Source: unstimulated CD8+ T cells sorted from spleen or lymph node cells, taken before transplant. The source of these receptors is a human donor who was the organ donor for an intestinal transplant. Each CDR3 is given with its conserved first and last residue. The D gene is left open where the match is weak. Some rows mark clone size as missing; the rest say once, few, many or name a class of expanded clone.

>TRBJ1-5|-|TRBV19|-
TGTGCCAGTAGTCCCCTCAGCCAGGATTACAATCAGGCCCAGCATTTT
CASSPLSQDYNQAQHF
>TRBJ2-3|-|TRBV7-9|TRBD2
TGTGCCAGCAGCCCGGGGGGGGGTGGCACAGATACGCAGTATTTT
CASSPGGGGTDTQYF
>TRBJ2-5|-|TRBV9|TRBD1
TGTGCCAGCAGCGTGGGACAGGGGGCTGGAGAGACCCAGTACTTC
CASSVGQGAGETQYF
>TRBJ1-5|once|TRBV28|-
TGTGCCAGCAGGGAGACAGTTAGCAATCAGCCCCAGCATTTT
CASRETVSNQPQHF
>TRBJ1-1|-|TRBV2|-
TGTGCCAGCAGGGACAGTAACACTGAAGCTTTCTTT
CASRDSNTEAFF
>TRBJ1-3|-|TRBV6-1|TRBD1
TGTGCCAGCAGCGAAGGGACAGGGGGAAACACCATATATTTT
CASSEGTGGNTIYF
>TRBJ1-1|-|TRBV7-6|-
TGTGCCAGCAGCTTAGTTGGGTTGCGGACTGAAGCTTTCTTT
CASSLVGLRTEAFF
>TRBJ2-2|-|TRBV27|TRBD2
TGTGCCAGCAGTTTATCTAGCGGGGGGAACACCGGGGAGCTGTTTTTT
CASSLSSGGNTGELFF
>TRBJ2-2|-|TRBV19|TRBD1
TGTGCCAGCCTGGCCGGGACAGGGTCCACCGGGGAGCTGTTTTTT
CASLAGTGSTGELFF
>TRBJ2-2|-|TRBV4-1|TRBD2
TGCGCCAGCAGCCAAGGGGGAGGGACCGGGGAGCTGTTTTTT
CASSQGGGTGELFF
>TRBJ2-2|-|TRBV27|-
TGTGCCAGCAGTTTAGCGGAAACGAACACCGGGGAGCTGTTTTTT
CASSLAETNTGELFF
>TRBJ2-5|once|TRBV4-3|-
TGCGCCAGCAGCCGCCTGACAGGTCCCTCGGAGACCCAGTACTTC
CASSRLTGPSETQYF
>TRBJ2-1|-|TRBV7-6|TRBD2
TGTGCCAGCAGCTTAAGCGGGGGGGCTTGGAATGAGCAGTTCTTC
CASSLSGGAWNEQFF
>TRBJ1-2|-|TRBV10-3|-
TGTGCCATCAGTGATCGGACAGAGAACTATGGCTACACCTTC
CAISDRTENYGYTF
>TRBJ2-3|-|TRBV5-1|TRBD1
TGCGCCAGCAGCGCAGGACAGGGGGCAGATACGCAGTATTTT
CASSAGQGADTQYF
>TRBJ1-6|-|TRBV7-9|TRBD1
TGTGCCAGCAGCTTCGCGGGACAGGTTACCCTCTATGATTCACCCCTCCACTTT
CASSFAGQVTLYDSPLHF
>TRBJ1-4|few|TRBV7-9|-
TGTGCCAGCAGCTTCCCCCGGGACTTAAGGTGGGAAAAACTGTTTTTT
CASSFPRDLRWEKLFF
>TRBJ2-1|-|TRBV5-6|-
TGTGCCAGCAGCTTGGACGGGGGCTCCTACAATGAGCAGTTCTTC
CASSLDGGSYNEQFF
>TRBJ1-1|-|TRBV5-4|-
TGTGCCAGCAGAGACCTGGCGGCAGGAGGTGAAGCTTTCTTT
CASRDLAAGGEAFF
>TRBJ2-3|-|TRBV27|-
TGTGCCAGCAGTTTCCTTTTCGACTTGAGCACAGATACGCAGTATTTT
CASSFLFDLSTDTQYF
>TRBJ2-3|few|TRBV30|-
TGTGCCCAAACCCCGGGGGGCCTAACAGATACGCAGTATTTT
CAQTPGGLTDTQYF
>TRBJ2-1|-|TRBV11-3|-
TGTGCCAGCAGCGGCGGGGACGTCTCATACAATGAGCAGTTCTTC
CASSGGDVSYNEQFF
>TRBJ2-3|-|TRBV27|TRBD1
TGTGCCAGCAGTCCGGGACAGACTAGCACAGATACGCAGTATTTT
CASSPGQTSTDTQYF
>TRBJ2-1|-|TRBV18|-
TGTGCCAGCTCATCTCAGGACAGTTACAATGAGCAGTTCTTC
CASSSQDSYNEQFF
>TRBJ1-5|-|TRBV28|-
TGTGCCAGCAGTGTGGGCGTCAATCAGCCCCAGCATTTT
CASSVGVNQPQHF
>TRBJ1-2|-|TRBV19|-
TGTGCCAGTAGTATAGATCTCGAGACAGATTCCTATGGCTACACCTTC
CASSIDLETDSYGYTF
>TRBJ1-5|once|TRBV15|-
TGTGCCACCAGCCCATCGCGGCGGGGCTCGGGGCAGCCCCAGCATTTT
CATSPSRRGSGQPQHF
>TRBJ1-5|-|TRBV19|-
TGTGCCAGTAGTATCAAGGGGAATAGCAATCAGCCCCAGCATTTT
CASSIKGNSNQPQHF
>TRBJ1-6|-|TRBV27|TRBD1
TGTGCCAGCATCCCGACAGGGTCCTATAATTCACCCCTCCACTTT
CASIPTGSYNSPLHF
>TRBJ1-5|-|TRBV6-5|-
TGTGCCAGCAGCCGCACTACAGGGTCCAATCAGCCCCAGCATTTT
CASSRTTGSNQPQHF
>TRBJ2-3|-|TRBV7-8|-
TGTGCCAGCAGCCCGGACTCCCTCACGATGGAACAGTATTTT
CASSPDSLTMEQYF
>TRBJ1-5|-|TRBV28|TRBD1
TGTGCCAGCAGTTCCGGGACAGCGAGCAATCAGCCCCAGCATTTT
CASSSGTASNQPQHF
>TRBJ2-2|-|TRBV25-1|TRBD1
TGTGCCAGCAGCGGACAGGATAACACCGGGGAGCTGTTTTTT
CASSGQDNTGELFF
>TRBJ1-5|-|TRBV10-3|-
TGTGCCATCAGTGGGAGTGGCGGGCAGTACAATCAGCCCCAGCATTTT
CAISGSGGQYNQPQHF
>TRBJ2-2|-|TRBV30|-
TGTGCCTGGAGTAGAAGGGGCCTCCACACCGGGGAGCTGTTTTTT
CAWSRRGLHTGELFF
>TRBJ2-1|-|TRBV28|TRBD2
TGTGCCAGCAGTTGGGACTATCACAATGAGCAGTTCTTC
CASSWDYHNEQFF
>TRBJ2-1|-|TRBV7-9|-
TGTGCCAGCAGCTCGGAGTACAATGAGCAGTTCTTC
CASSSEYNEQFF
>TRBJ1-5|-|TRBV28|TRBD1
TGTGCCGGCAACGCACAGGGGGACCAGCCCCAGCATTTT
CAGNAQGDQPQHF
>TRBJ2-3|-|TRBV7-2|TRBD2
TGTGCCAGCAGCTTAACTAGCGGGGGAAGTGATACGCAGTATTTT
CASSLTSGGSDTQYF
>TRBJ2-3|-|TRBV13|TRBD2
TGTGCCAGCAGCTTAGGTCTAGCGGGGCCAACAGATACGCAGTATTTT
CASSLGLAGPTDTQYF
>TRBJ2-5|-|TRBV5-6|-
TGTGCCAGCAGCTTGCTACAGCAAGAGACCCAGTACTTC
CASSLLQQETQYF
>TRBJ1-6|-|TRBV6-5|-
TGTGCCACCGCGACAAGCTCCTATAATTCACCCCTCCACTTT
CATATSSYNSPLHF
>TRBJ2-1|once|TRBV6-5|-
TGTGCCAGCAGTTACTCGTTCGGGGGTAATTGGAATGAGCAGTTCTTC
CASSYSFGGNWNEQFF
>TRBJ1-2|-|TRBV30|TRBD1
TGTGCCGGGACAGGGTCAGGCTACACCTTC
CAGTGSGYTF
>TRBJ2-5|-|TRBV9|TRBD2
TGTGCCAGCAGCGTAGGGGCTAGCGGCGGAGAGACCCAGTACTTC
CASSVGASGGETQYF
>TRBJ1-2|-|TRBV5-1|-
TGCGCCAGCAGCTTGGGCGACAGCTATGGCTACACCTTC
CASSLGDSYGYTF
>TRBJ1-5|-|TRBV19|-
TGTGCCAGTAGTATGTTTACGGGTAGCAATCAGCCCCAGCATTTT
CASSMFTGSNQPQHF
>TRBJ1-5|-|TRBV2|-
TGTGCCAGCAGTGATGGACAAAAGTATCAGCCCCAGCATTTT
CASSDGQKYQPQHF
>TRBJ1-1|-|TRBV6-5|TRBD1
TGTGCCAGCAGTTACGGGACAGCCTTGAACACTGAAGCTTTCTTT
CASSYGTALNTEAFF
>TRBJ1-3|few|TRBV28|-
TGTGCCAGCATCTCCGGACTCCCCCACTCTGGAAACACCATATATTTT
CASISGLPHSGNTIYF
>TRBJ2-5|-|TRBV27|TRBD2
TGTGCCAGCAGTGAGGCCCTAGCGGGGGAGACCCAGTACTTC
CASSEALAGETQYF
>TRBJ1-4|-|TRBV9|TRBD1
TGTGCCAGCAGCCTCACCGGGACAGGGAATGAAAAACTGTTTTTT
CASSLTGTGNEKLFF
>TRBJ2-5|-|TRBV27|TRBD1
TGTGCCAGCAAAACACTCGAGGACAGGGTTCAAGAGACCCAGTACTTC
CASKTLEDRVQETQYF
>TRBJ1-1|few|TRBV5-8|TRBD1
TGTGCCAGCAGCTTCAGCCAGGGGGCGGCTGAAGCTTTCTTT
CASSFSQGAAEAFF
>TRBJ2-2|once|TRBV7-6|TRBD2
TGTGCCAGCAGCGCACTAGCGGGGGAAAACACCGGGGAGCTGTTTTTT
CASSALAGENTGELFF
>TRBJ2-3|-|TRBV6-4|TRBD1
TGTGCCAGCAGTGACTCAGGGACAGGGGGAGATACGCAGTATTTT
CASSDSGTGGDTQYF
>TRBJ1-2|-|TRBV4-2|-
TGTGCCAGCAGACTCACCTTACCGGGTCCTTATGGCTACACCTTC
CASRLTLPGPYGYTF